This T cell receptor beta chain was captured in a study of CD8+CD57+ T cells in acquired aplastic anemia. The CDR3 runs to 14 residues. Germline V gives CDR1 LNHNV, CDR2 YYDKDF (reference sequence). Profiles of TCR beta VDJ and CDR3 were generated from a genomic DNA template. TCRdb independently ran MiXCR on the reads; one entry per CDR3 protein. This sample has 200,000 to 300,000 distinct CDR3 sequences, with approximately 80% found just once. A remark on this clonotype: A read error may produce the germline difference seen at one junction end.

Individuals selected for sequencing had exhibited CD8+CD57+ cell expansion on flow cytometry. The sample comprised sorted CD4+, CD8+, or CD8+CD57+ T cells (not recorded which) from PBMCs. V and J are TRBV15 and TRBJ2-3; no reliable D call. The last part of the DNA fits TRBJ2-7 better; the J call may be wrong. This clonotype was sampled from a human donor with aplastic anemia. In DNA form, the CDR3 reads TGTGCCAGCAGCATGGGCGCAAGCCACGATACGCAGTACTTC. Translated: CASSMGASHDTQYF.